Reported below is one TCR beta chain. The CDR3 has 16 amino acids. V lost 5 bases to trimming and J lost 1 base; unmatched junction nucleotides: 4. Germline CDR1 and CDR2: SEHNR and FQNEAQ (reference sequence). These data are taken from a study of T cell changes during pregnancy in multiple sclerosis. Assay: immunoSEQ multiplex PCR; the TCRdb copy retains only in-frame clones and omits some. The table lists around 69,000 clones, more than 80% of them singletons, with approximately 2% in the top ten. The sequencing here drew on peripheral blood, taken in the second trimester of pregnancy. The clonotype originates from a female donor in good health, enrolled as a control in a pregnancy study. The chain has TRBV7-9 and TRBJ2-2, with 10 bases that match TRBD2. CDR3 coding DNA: TGTGCCAGCAGCCGAAGCGGGGGGGAGAACACCGGGGAGCTGTTTTTT. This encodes CASSRSGGENTGELFF.